This is a list of T cell receptor beta chains from one sample in a study of CD8 T cells in ankylosing spondylitis. TCRdb redid the calling of the 5' RACE reads with MiXCR, one entry per CDR3 protein. The profile covers around 890,000 distinct CDR3 sequences, with about 12% appearing a single time and around 0.51% taken by the ten largest. The sequenced material came from blood, either unsorted or a sorted T cell fraction (not recorded which). The receptors were gathered from a male donor with ankylosing spondylitis. Each CDR3 is given with its conserved first and last residue. The order of the fields is D gene, clone size, V gene, J gene, CDR3 protein, CDR3 DNA. The D gene is left open where the match is weak. Size is omitted from some rows. Given values are once, few, many or a class for expanded clones.

d_gene: TRBD2
abundance: few
v_gene: TRBV20-1
j_gene: TRBJ2-5
CDR3aa: CSARGGGPSGPQYF
CDR3nt: TGCAGTGCTAGAGGGGGGGGTCCAAGTGGGCCCCAGTACTTC

d_gene: NA
abundance: many
v_gene: TRBV20-1
j_gene: TRBJ2-5
CDR3aa: CSAEREGQETQYF
CDR3nt: TGCAGTGCCGAAAGGGAAGGCCAAGAGACCCAGTACTTC

d_gene: NA
abundance: NA
v_gene: TRBV20-1
j_gene: TRBJ2-1
CDR3aa: CSARRGDSYNEQFF
CDR3nt: TGCAGTGCTAGAAGGGGGGACTCCTACAATGAGCAGTTCTTC

d_gene: TRBD2
abundance: few
v_gene: TRBV12-3/TRBV12-4
j_gene: TRBJ2-2
CDR3aa: CASKTSGRAVGELFF
CDR3nt: TGTGCCAGCAAGACTAGCGGGAGGGCGGTCGGGGAGCTGTTTTTT

d_gene: NA
abundance: NA
v_gene: TRBV12-3/TRBV12-4
j_gene: TRBJ1-1
CDR3aa: CASSLGQKNTEAFF
CDR3nt: TGTGCCAGCAGTTTGGGCCAGAAGAACACTGAAGCTTTCTTT

d_gene: NA
abundance: many
v_gene: TRBV6-1
j_gene: TRBJ1-5
CDR3aa: CASSNGGSNQPQHF
CDR3nt: TGTGCCAGCAGTAATGGGGGGAGCAATCAGCCCCAGCATTTT

d_gene: TRBD2
abundance: many
v_gene: TRBV5-1
j_gene: TRBJ2-1
CDR3aa: CASSRLAGVRNEQFF
CDR3nt: TGCGCCAGCAGCAGGCTAGCGGGAGTCAGGAATGAGCAGTTCTTC

d_gene: TRBD1
abundance: NA
v_gene: TRBV5-1
j_gene: TRBJ2-7
CDR3aa: CASRPGTGLWEQYF
CDR3nt: TGCGCCAGCCGACCCGGGACAGGGTTGTGGGAGCAGTACTTC

d_gene: NA
abundance: few
v_gene: TRBV5-1
j_gene: TRBJ2-1
CDR3aa: CASSWGISKEAGQFF
CDR3nt: TGCGCCAGCAGCTGGGGGATTTCGAAGGAGGCTGGGCAGTTCTTC

d_gene: TRBD2
abundance: few
v_gene: TRBV18
j_gene: TRBJ2-2
CDR3aa: CASSPQAGLAGELFF
CDR3nt: TGTGCCAGCTCACCACAAGCGGGGCTTGCCGGGGAGCTGTTTTTT